Here is one T cell receptor (beta chain) with its context. Its cognate antigen has yet to be identified. Base qualities were left out, and no much larger clone turns up one base away. This sample is part of a study of blood T cell repertoires in COVID-19 (dated by TCRdb to the early 2020s). Concerning the study at large: Samples covering the acute and convalescent phases of COVID-19 were provided by collaborators in the United States, Italy and Spain. The repertoires were released in a freely available public database intended as a resource for research on the immune response to SARS-CoV-2. Where HLA class I and class II types were available, the types were taken from metadata supplied by the sample provider, not from assay-based typing. Samples came from the ongoing ImmuneRACE study (first 160 participants) plus 1,254 subjects from 6 global collaborators. The prospective study material was composed of cDNA or gDNA derived from T cells, B-cell-depleted T cells, or PBMCs. A de-identified subject ID, COVID-19 status, age in years and sex were almost always included in the sample metadata. The dataset comprised deeply sampled blood TCRbeta repertoires from subjects exposed to, actively infected with, or recovered from COVID-19. Study-wide findings and limitations: The amount of clinical and demographic metadata varied by source and participant and was provided uncurated.

From its cysteine to its phenylalanine, the CDR3 spans 15 amino acids. Of the read, only the CDR3 DNA is kept; its 45 bases are in frame from base 1. Trimmed from V: 6 bases; trimmed from J: 1 base; junction bases lacking a gene match: 3. Sequences KGHDR (CDR1) and SFDVKD (CDR2) are obtained from the germline V gene. Another Seattle source contributed samples from volunteer blood donors who had recovered from COVID-19. Each collaborating institution followed its own protocols to collect whole blood in K2EDTA tubes. Collaborator samples were shipped for TCRbeta analysis as frozen whole blood, isolated PBMCs, or DNA extracted from either sample type. TCRbeta CDR3 regions were amplified from genomic DNA by means of the immunoSEQ Assay, a bias-controlled multiplex PCR. As for the authors' bioinformatics: The number of nucleated cells in each sample was estimated by amplification of reference gene primers within the assay. To quantify the absolute abundance of each unique TCRbeta CDR3 rearrangement, sequence reads were collapsed and filtered. For each sample, productive Simpson clonality was calculated as the square root of Simpson's diversity index over productive rearrangements. This is the immuneACCESS table as TCRdb keeps it, with only in-frame sequences that have V and J called. A part of the clones is gone; compared with another copy, unresolved V genes explain less than half, and the rest is unexplained. V, J and clone size are those of that table, while D and trimming were read from the DNA. The sample table contains hundreds of thousands of clones; only one count was recorded for about 90% of them. The ten largest clones represent 2.5% to 4% of the sample.

Sequencing input: peripheral blood. This chain is built from TRBV24-1 and TRBJ1-4, with 8 junctional bases fitting TRBD1. The origin of this receptor is a woman between 18 and 29 years old who had recovered from COVID-19. The CDR3 corresponds to CATSPGGVTNEKLFF. The nucleotide sequence reads as follows: TGTGCCACCAGTCCAGGGGGCGTAACTAATGAAAAACTGTTTTTT.